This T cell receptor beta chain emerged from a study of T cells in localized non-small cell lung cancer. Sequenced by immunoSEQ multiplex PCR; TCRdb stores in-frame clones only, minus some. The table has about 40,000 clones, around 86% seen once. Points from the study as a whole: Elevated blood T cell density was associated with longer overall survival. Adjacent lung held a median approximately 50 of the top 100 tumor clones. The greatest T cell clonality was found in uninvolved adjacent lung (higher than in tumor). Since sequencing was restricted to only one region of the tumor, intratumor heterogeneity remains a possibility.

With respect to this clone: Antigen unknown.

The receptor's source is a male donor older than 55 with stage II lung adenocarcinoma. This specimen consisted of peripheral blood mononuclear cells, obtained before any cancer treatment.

The DNA for the CDR3 is TGTGCCAGCAGTTCTACACTAGGGCGAGAGACCCAGTACTTC. Translating it yields CASSSTLGRETQYF. The chain uses TRBV6-5 and TRBJ2-5; weak D call: TRBD2 (5 bases). Looked up from germline, CDR1 is MNHEY and CDR2 is SVGAGI. This CDR3 region has 14 residues. The ends were cut back, 4 bases at V and 4 bases at J, with 13 bases in the middle.